The 11 T cell receptor beta chains listed next were all sequenced from one sample in a study of blood T cell repertoires in COVID-19. Clones were sequenced by immunoSEQ multiplex PCR, and TCRdb holds only the in-frame ones, with some missing. The repertoire has around 220,000 clones, 65% to 90% of them found once; the top ten carry roughly 4.9%. Sequencing input: peripheral blood. Receptors originate from a human donor in a cohort sampled during active COVID-19.

The J gene is TRBJ2-1, the V gene TRBV30, with 12 bases lining up with TRBD2. J gave up 7 bases and V 0 bases, and 10 bases lay outside the gene matches. This CDR3 spans 17 amino acids. Per the germline V gene, CDR1 is GTSNPN and CDR2 is SVGIG (reference sequence). In DNA form, the CDR3 reads TGTGCCTGGAGTGTACGCCTAGCGGGAGGGCCGGGTAATGAGCAGTTCTTC. Protein: CAWSVRLAGGPGNEQFF. Based on the CDR3 plus reference TRBV30 and TRBJ2-1, the full variable domain is SQTIHQWPATLVQPVGSPLSLECTVEGTSNPNLYWYRQAAGRGLQLLFYSVGIGQISSEVPQNLSASRPQDRQFILSSKKLLLSDSGFYLCAWSVRLAGGPGNEQFFGPGTRLTVL.

The V gene is TRBV9, the J gene TRBJ2-1, with D unresolved. The germline gives CDR1 SGDLS, CDR2 YYNGEE. Trimming pared 3 bases from V and 5 bases from J, leaving 12 bases between. This CDR3 is 14 amino acids long. CDR3 DNA: TGTGCCAGCAGCGCCGAAGGAGCTAACAATGAGCAGTTCTTC. It specifies CASSAEGANNEQFF.

V gene TRBV19 combines with J gene TRBJ1-1; 8 positions agree with TRBD1. Germline V gene lookup returns CDR1 LNHDA and CDR2 SQIVND (reference sequence). This CDR3 contains 13 residues. CDR3: CASGQGLAAEAFF. The CDR3 bases are TGTGCTTCTGGACAGGGCTTAGCGGCTGAAGCTTTCTTT.

This clone came up many times. The chain has TRBV28 and TRBJ1-2, with a possible D match to TRBD1 (6 bases). The CDR3 consists of 14 residues. Looked up from germline, CDR1 is MDHEN and CDR2 is SYDVKM. With 4 bases removed from V and 7 bases from J, the gap between germline ends came to 16 bases. The CDR3 DNA sequence: TGTGCCAGCAGTTCAATTACAGGGACCGCTGGCTACACCTTC. This translates into CASSSITGTAGYTF.

The V gene is TRBV5-1, the J gene TRBJ2-1; D possibly corresponds to TRBD2 (5 bases). Germline V gene data show CDR1 as SGHRS and CDR2 as YFSETQ. V lost 1 base and J lost 9, with 14 bases in between. The CDR3 loop spans 14 amino acids. The CDR3 sequence: CASSLSGSGSEQFF. The CDR3 DNA follows: TGCGCCAGCAGCTTGAGCGGCAGCGGTAGTGAGCAGTTCTTC.

The V gene is TRBV30, the J gene TRBJ1-1, with 7 bases that match TRBD1. V was pared by 8 bases and J by 4 bases, with 4 bases of the junction left unmatched. The germline V gene has CDR1 GTSNPN and CDR2 SVGIG (reference sequence). The CDR3 extends over 11 amino acids. The CDR3 DNA sequence: TGTGCCGCAAACAGGGGCACTGAAGCTTTCTTT. Residues: CAANRGTEAFF.

The chain links TRBV9 to TRBJ1-5, with D uncertain. The V end lost 0 bases, the J end lost 0 bases, and 4 bases lay between the germline ends. Per germline, CDR1 SGDLS and CDR2 YYNGEE. This CDR3 contains 14 residues. The CDR3 here is CASSVDSSNQPQHF. The CDR3 nucleotides read TGTGCCAGCAGCGTAGACTCTAGCAATCAGCCCCAGCATTTT.

The chain couples TRBV9 to TRBJ1-2; D might be TRBD1 (6 bases). The CDR3 sequence is 14 residues long. CDR1 and CDR2 (germline): SGDLS, YYNGEE. Trimming left V 0 bases short and J 2 bases short, with 8 bases between. CDR3 sequence: CASSVDGQNYGYTF. CDR3 bases: TGTGCCAGCAGCGTAGATGGACAGAACTATGGCTACACCTTC.

This rearrangement joins TRBV3-1 (or the pseudogene TRBV3-2) to TRBJ1-1; D unresolved. Germline-derived CDR1 and CDR2 are LGHDT and YNNKEL (reference sequence). Trimming left V 5 bases short and J 0 bases short, with 22 bases between. CDR3 length: 18 amino acids. CDR3 DNA sequence: TGTGCCAGCAGCAAACACAGAAGCCAACGCACCCTGAACACTGAAGCTTTCTTT. Translation: CASSKHRSQRTLNTEAFF.

The rearrangement links TRBV7-9 to TRBJ2-7; TRBD2 might be the D (5 bases). V lost 1 base, J lost 3 bases, and 16 bases lay in between. The germline V gene has CDR1 SEHNR and CDR2 FQNEAQ (reference sequence). CDR3 length equals 16 residues. DNA of the CDR3: TGTGCCAGCAGCTTAGTGGTCGGGGTCTCCCTCTACGAGCAGTACTTC. This sequence encodes CASSLVVGVSLYEQYF.

This chain uses TRBV28 with TRBJ2-7; D unresolved. V was shortened by 5 bases and J by 5 bases, with 7 bases between the two germline ends. The CDR3 sequence is 11 residues long. Germline loops: CDR1 MDHEN, CDR2 SYDVKM. CDR3 nucleotide sequence: TGTGCCAGCAGTCCTAGGAACGAGCAGTACTTC. Translation gives CASSPRNEQYF.